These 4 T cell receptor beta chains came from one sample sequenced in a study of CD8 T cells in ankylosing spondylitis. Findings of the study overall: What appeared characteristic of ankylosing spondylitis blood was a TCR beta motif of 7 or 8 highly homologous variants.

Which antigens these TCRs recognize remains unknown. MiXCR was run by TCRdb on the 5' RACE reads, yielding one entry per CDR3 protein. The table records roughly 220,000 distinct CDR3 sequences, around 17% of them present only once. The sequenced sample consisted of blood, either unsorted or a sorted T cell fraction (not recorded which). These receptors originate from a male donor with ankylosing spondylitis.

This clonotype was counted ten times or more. The CDR3 DNA reads as TGCGCCAGCAGCCAATCCGGCCCAGGGGTGGTGGATGAGCAGTTCTTC. Translated: CASSQSGPGVVDEQFF. V usage is TRBV4-3 and J usage is TRBJ2-1, with a tentative D call TRBD1 (6 bases). In germline, CDR1 is LGHNA, CDR2 YSLEER. The V gene lost 2 bases and the J gene lost 8 bases, with 19 bases spanning the gap. This CDR3 comprises 16 residues.

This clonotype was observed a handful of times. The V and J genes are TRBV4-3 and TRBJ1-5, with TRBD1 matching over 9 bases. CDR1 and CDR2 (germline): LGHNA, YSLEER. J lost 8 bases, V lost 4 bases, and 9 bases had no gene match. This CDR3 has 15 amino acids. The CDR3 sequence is CASSPGQGIWKPQHF. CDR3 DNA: TGCGCCAGCAGCCCCGGACAGGGGATATGGAAGCCCCAGCATTTT.

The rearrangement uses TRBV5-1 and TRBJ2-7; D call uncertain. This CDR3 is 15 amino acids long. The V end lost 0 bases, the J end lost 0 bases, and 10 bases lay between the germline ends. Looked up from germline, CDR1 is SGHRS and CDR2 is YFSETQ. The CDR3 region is CASSLAPGGSYEQYF. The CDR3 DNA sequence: TGCGCCAGCAGCTTGGCCCCCGGCGGCTCCTACGAGCAGTACTTC.

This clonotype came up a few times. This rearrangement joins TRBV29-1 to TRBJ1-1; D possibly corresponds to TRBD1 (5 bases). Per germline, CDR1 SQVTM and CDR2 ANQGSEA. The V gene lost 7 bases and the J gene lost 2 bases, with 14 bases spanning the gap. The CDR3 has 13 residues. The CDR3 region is CSGMRGFNTEAFF. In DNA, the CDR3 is TGCAGCGGTATGAGGGGTTTTAACACTGAAGCTTTCTTT.